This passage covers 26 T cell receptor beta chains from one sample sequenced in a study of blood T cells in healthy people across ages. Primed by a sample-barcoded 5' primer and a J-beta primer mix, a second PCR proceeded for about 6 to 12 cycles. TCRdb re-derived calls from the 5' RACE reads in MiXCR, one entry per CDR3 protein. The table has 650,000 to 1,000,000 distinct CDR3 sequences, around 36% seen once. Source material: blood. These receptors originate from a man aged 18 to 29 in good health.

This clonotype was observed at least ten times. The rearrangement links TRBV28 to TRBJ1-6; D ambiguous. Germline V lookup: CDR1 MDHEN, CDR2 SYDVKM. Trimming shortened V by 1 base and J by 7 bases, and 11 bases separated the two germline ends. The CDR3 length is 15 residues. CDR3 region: CASSLYTPSNSPLHF. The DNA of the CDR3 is TGTGCCAGCAGTTTATATACACCCTCGAATTCACCCCTCCACTTT.

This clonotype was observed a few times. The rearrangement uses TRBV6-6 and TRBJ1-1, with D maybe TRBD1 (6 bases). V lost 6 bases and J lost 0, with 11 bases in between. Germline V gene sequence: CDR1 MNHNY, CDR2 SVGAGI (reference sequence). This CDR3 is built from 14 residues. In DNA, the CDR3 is TGTGCCAGCAGAGGACAGCCCATGAACACTGAAGCTTTCTTT. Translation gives CASRGQPMNTEAFF.

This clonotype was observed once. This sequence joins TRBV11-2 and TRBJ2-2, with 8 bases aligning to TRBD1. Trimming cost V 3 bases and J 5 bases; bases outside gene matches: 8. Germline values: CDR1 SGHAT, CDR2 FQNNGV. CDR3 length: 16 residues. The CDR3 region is CASSFTTGDKTGELFF. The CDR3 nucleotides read TGTGCCAGCAGCTTTACGACAGGGGATAAGACCGGGGAGCTGTTTTTT.

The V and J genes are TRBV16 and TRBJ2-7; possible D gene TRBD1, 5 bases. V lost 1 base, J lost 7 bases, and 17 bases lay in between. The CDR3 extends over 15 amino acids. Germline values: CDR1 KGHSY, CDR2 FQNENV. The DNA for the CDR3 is TGTGCCAGCAGCCAATGGGGCAACCCCTACAATGAGCAGTACTTC. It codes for CASSQWGNPYNEQYF.

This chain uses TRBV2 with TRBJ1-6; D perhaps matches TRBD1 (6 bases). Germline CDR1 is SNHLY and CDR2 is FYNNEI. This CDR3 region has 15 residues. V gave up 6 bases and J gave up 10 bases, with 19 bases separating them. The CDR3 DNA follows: TGTGCCAGCAGGACAGGTTCGAAGTACGGGTCACCCCTCCACTTT. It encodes CASRTGSKYGSPLHF.

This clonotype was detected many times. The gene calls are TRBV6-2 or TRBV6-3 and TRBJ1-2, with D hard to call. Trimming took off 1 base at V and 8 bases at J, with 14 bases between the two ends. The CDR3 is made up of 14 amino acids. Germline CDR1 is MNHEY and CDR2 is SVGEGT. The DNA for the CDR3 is TGTGCCAGCAGTTACTTCGGCAGTCTCTCGGGCTACACCTTC. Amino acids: CASSYFGSLSGYTF.

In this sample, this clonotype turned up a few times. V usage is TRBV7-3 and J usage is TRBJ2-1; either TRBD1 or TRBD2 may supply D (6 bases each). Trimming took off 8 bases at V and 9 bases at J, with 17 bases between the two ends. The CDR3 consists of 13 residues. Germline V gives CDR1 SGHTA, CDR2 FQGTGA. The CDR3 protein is CASGLREGGEQFF. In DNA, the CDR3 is TGTGCCAGCGGGCTACGAGAGGGGGGTGAGCAGTTCTTC.

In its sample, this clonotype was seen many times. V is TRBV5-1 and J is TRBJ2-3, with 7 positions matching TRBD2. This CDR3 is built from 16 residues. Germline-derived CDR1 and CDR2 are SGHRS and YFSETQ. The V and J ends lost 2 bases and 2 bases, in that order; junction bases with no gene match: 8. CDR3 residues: CASSFLGEGPTDTQYF. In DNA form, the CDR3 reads TGCGCCAGCAGCTTCCTCGGGGAGGGACCCACAGATACGCAGTATTTT.

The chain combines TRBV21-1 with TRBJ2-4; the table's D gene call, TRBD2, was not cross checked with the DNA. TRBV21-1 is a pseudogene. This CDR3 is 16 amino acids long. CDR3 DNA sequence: TGTGCCAGCAGCAAATCAAACCTCCAGGCCAAAAACATTCAGTACTTC. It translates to CASSKSNLQAKNIQYF.

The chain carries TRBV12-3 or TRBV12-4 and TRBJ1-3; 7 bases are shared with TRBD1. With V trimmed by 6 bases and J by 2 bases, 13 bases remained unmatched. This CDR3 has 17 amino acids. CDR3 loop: CASRLAGTVGAGNTIYF. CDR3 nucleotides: TGTGCCAGCAGGCTTGCCGGGACAGTGGGTGCTGGAAACACCATATATTTT.

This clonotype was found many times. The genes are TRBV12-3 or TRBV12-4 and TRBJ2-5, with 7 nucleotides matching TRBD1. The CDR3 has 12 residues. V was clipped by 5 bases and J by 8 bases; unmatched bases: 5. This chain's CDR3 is CASSTDRATQYF. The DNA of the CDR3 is TGTGCCAGCAGTACAGACAGGGCCACCCAGTACTTC.

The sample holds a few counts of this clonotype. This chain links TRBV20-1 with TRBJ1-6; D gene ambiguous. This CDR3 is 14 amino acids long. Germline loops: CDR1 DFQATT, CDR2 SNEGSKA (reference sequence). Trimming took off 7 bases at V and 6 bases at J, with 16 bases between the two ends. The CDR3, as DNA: TGCAGTGACAAGGCCCCTGATGCTAATTCACCCCTCCACTTT. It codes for CSDKAPDANSPLHF.

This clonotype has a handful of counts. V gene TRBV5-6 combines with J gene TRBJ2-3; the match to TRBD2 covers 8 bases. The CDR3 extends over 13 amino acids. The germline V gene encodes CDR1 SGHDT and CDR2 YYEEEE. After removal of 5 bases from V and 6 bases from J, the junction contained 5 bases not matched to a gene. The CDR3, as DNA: TGTGCCAGCAGGTCCCCTAGCGGGGATACGCAGTATTTT. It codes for CASRSPSGDTQYF. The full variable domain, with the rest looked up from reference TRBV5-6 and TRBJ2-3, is DAGVTQSPTHLIKTRGQQVTLRCSPKSGHDTVSWYQQALGQGPQFIFQYYEEEERQRGNFPDRFSGHQFPNYSSELNVNALLLGDSALYLCASRSPSGDTQYFGPGTRLTVL.

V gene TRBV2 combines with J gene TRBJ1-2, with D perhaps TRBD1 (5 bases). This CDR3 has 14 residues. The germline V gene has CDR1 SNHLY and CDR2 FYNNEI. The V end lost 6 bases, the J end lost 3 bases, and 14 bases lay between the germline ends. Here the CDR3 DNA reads TGTGCCAGCAGCAGGGAAGGATCTTACTATGGCTACACCTTC. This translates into CASSREGSYYGYTF.

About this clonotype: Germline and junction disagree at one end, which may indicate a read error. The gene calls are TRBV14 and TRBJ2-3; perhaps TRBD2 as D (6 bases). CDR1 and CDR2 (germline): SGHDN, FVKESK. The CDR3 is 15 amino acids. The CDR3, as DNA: TGTGCCAGCAGCCCCCACATCACTAGCACAGGTACGCAGTATTTT. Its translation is CASSPHITSTGTQYF.

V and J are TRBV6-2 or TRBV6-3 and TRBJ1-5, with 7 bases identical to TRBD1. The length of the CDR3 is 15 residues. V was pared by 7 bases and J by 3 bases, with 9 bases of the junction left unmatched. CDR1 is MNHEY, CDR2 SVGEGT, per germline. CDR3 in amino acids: CASIPGGMDNQPQHF. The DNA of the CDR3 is TGTGCCAGCATCCCAGGGGGAATGGACAATCAGCCCCAGCATTTT.

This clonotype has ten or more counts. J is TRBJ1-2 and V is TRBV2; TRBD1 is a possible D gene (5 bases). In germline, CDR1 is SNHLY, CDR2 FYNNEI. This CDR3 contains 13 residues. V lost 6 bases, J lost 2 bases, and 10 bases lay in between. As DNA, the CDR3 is TGTGCCAGCAGCCCCCCAGGGAACTATGGCTACACCTTC. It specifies CASSPPGNYGYTF.

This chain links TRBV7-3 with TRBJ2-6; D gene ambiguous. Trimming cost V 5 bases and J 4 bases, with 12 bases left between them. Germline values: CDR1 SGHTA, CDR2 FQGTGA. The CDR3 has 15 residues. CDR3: CASSPNSPGANVLTF. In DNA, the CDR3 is TGTGCCAGCAGCCCCAATTCCCCCGGGGCCAACGTCCTGACTTTC.

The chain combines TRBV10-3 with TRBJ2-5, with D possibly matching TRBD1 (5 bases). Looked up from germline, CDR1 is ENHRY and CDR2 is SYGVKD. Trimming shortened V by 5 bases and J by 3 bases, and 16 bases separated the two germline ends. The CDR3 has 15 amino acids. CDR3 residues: CAISREVWGKETQYF. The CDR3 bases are TGTGCCATCAGTAGAGAGGTTTGGGGCAAAGAGACCCAGTACTTC.

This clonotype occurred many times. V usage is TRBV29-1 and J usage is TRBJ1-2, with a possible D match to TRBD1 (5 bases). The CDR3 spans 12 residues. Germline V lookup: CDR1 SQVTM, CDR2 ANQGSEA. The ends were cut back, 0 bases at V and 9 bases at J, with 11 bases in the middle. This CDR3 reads CSVEDLKGSYTF. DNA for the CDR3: TGCAGCGTTGAAGATCTGAAGGGGAGCTACACCTTC.

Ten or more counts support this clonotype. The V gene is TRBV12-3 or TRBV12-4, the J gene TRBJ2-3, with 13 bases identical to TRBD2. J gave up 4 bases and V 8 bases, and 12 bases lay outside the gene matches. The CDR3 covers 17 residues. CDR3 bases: TGTGCCAGCCCCCCGAATCCCACTAGCGGGGGGGCAGATACGCAGTATTTT. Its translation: CASPPNPTSGGADTQYF.

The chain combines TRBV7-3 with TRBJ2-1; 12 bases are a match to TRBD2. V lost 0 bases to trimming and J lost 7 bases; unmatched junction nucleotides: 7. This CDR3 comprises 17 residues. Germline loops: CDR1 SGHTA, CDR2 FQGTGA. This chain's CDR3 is CASSLTTLAGGLNEQFF. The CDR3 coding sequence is TGTGCCAGCAGCTTAACTACCCTAGCGGGAGGGCTTAATGAGCAGTTCTTC.

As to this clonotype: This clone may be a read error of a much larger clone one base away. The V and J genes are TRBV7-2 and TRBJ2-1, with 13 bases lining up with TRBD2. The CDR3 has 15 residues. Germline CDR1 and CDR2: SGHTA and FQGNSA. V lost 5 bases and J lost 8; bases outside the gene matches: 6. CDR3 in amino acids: CASSPWTSGRDEQFF. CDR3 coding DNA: TGTGCCAGCAGCCCCTGGACTAGCGGGAGAGATGAGCAGTTCTTC.

CDR3 sequence: CASSPIQGTYNEQFF. The CDR3 DNA reads TGTGCCAGCTCACCAATCCAGGGAACCTACAATGAGCAGTTCTTC. The chain carries TRBV18 and TRBJ2-1, with D maybe TRBD1 (5 bases). The CDR3 sequence is 15 residues long. CDR1 KGHSH and CDR2 LQKENI come from the germline V gene. With 2 bases removed from V and 2 bases from J, the gap between germline ends came to 10 bases.

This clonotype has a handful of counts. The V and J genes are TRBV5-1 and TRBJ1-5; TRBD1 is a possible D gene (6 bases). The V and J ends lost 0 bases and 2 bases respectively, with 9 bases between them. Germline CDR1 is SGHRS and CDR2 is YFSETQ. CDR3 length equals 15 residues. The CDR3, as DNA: TGCGCCAGCAGCTTGGCGGGGGCTCGCAATCAGCCCCAGCATTTT. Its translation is CASSLAGARNQPQHF.

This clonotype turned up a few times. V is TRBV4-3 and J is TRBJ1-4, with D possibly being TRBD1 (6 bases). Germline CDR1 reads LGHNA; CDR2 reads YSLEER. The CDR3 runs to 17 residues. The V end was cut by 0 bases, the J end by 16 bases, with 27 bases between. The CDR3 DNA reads TGCGCCAGCAGCCAAGATCGTCCAGGGCAGGGGCCGGGTGTGAGGTTTTTT. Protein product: CASSQDRPGQGPGVRFF.